This T cell receptor (beta chain) was sequenced during a study of T cell responses to AZD1222 COVID-19 vaccine. Study information: Second-dose intervals near 4 or 12 weeks were combined. Regarding the study as a whole: Donors were largely white British and mainly female; clonal diversity was possibly underestimated. Regions 160-218 and 743-854 dominated among vaccine-associated CD4 TCRs spanning spike. Nearly half of spike-specific TCRs reportedly target variant regions that are unmutated in the B.1.351 and B.1.1.7 variants.

The repertoire was sequenced with immunoSEQ multiplex PCR; TCRdb's copy has only in-frame clones and lacks some. The sample lists around 120,000 clones; approximately 93% were seen once. The CDR3 has 16 residues. Germline V gives CDR1 DFQATT, CDR2 SNEGSKA (reference sequence). Trimming pared 3 bases from V and 8 bases from J, leaving 20 bases between. Concerning this clone: What it binds is unknown.

The clonotype was recovered from an adult in good health. The J gene is TRBJ1-6, the V gene TRBV20-1; D is undetermined. The sequencing here drew on peripheral blood, taken on day 0 of AZD1222 vaccination. CDR3 protein: CSASRTTGIPHSPLHF. The DNA of the CDR3 is TGCAGTGCTAGTAGAACAACCGGGATCCCACATTCACCCCTCCACTTT.